A selection of T cell receptor beta chains follows, all from one sample in a study of T cell repertoires in cytomegalovirus infection. TCRdb fed the reads into MiXCR, producing one record per CDR3 protein. The sample has some 230,000 distinct CDR3 sequences; roughly 22% are singletons. Sequenced: CD8+ T cells from PBMCs. The receptors derive from a human donor in good health (CMV status not recorded). Some clones in this sample may be carry-over from other donors' samples. Both conserved end residues are part of each CDR3. The D gene is left open where the match is weak. Clone size is given for some rows only: seen once, a few or many times, or a class if the clone is expanded.

abundance	d_gene	v_gene	j_gene	CDR3nt	CDR3aa
-	TRBD1	TRBV19	TRBJ2-3	TGTGCCAGTAGTCCGGGGACAGGGGGCCGATGGGATACGCAGTATTTT	CASSPGTGGRWDTQYF
many	-	TRBV7-9	TRBJ1-1	TGTGCCAGCAGCTTAGTCCCCGGGGGAACGGGGAACACTGAAGCTTTCTTT	CASSLVPGGTGNTEAFF
-	TRBD2	TRBV10-3	TRBJ2-3	TGTGCCATCAGTGAGTCGACTAGCGGGGGTACAGATACGCAGTATTTT	CAISESTSGGTDTQYF
-	-	TRBV27	TRBJ1-2	TGTGCCAGCAGTTTCGGGGTGTCCTATGGCTACACCTTC	CASSFGVSYGYTF
many	TRBD1	TRBV20-1	TRBJ1-1	TGCAGTGCTCGCTCTTTGACAGGGGCCGTCACTGAAGCTTTCTTT	CSARSLTGAVTEAFF
-	TRBD2	TRBV12-3/TRBV12-4	TRBJ2-3	TGTGCCAGCAGTTCCGGGACTAGCCCAGATACGCAGTATTTT	CASSSGTSPDTQYF
-	-	TRBV29-1	TRBJ1-2	TGCAGCGTGGGAGGTTGGGCAGGGAACTATGGCTACACCTTC	CSVGGWAGNYGYTF
many	-	TRBV28	TRBJ2-1	TGTGCCAGCACTCTGGACGGGGCTAATGAGCAGTTCTTC	CASTLDGANEQFF
-	-	TRBV29-1	TRBJ1-1	TGCAGCGTTGAAGCTCAGGGGTCGGGGACTGAAGCTTTCTTT	CSVEAQGSGTEAFF
many	-	TRBV7-2	TRBJ2-4	TGTGCCAGCAGCTTAGCCAGTCTAGCCAAAAACATTCAGTACTTC	CASSLASLAKNIQYF
few	TRBD2	TRBV7-9	TRBJ2-1	TGTGCCAGCAGCTTGGGACTAAGTTCCAATGAGCAGTTCTTC	CASSLGLSSNEQFF
-	-	TRBV7-9	TRBJ2-2	TGTGCCGTCGGTGGTGCCGGGGAGCTGTTTTTT	CAVGGAGELFF
-	TRBD1	TRBV5-8	TRBJ1-1	TGTGCCAGCAGCTGGGGGACAGGCAGGTCTGAAGCTTTCTTT	CASSWGTGRSEAFF
many	-	TRBV7-6	TRBJ2-3	TGTGCCAGCAGCCCCCGACGGGACGGGGATACGCAGTATTTT	CASSPRRDGDTQYF
-	-	TRBV12-3/TRBV12-4	TRBJ1-4	TGTGCCAGCAGTTCATACACATCAACTAATGAAAAACTGTTTTTT	CASSSYTSTNEKLFF
many	-	TRBV27	TRBJ1-1	TGTGCCACCAGCATCGGGGTGAACACTGAAGCTTTCTTT	CATSIGVNTEAFF
few	-	TRBV30	TRBJ1-2	TGTGCCTGGAGTGTACCGCCAGGGCATTACTATGGCTACACCTTC	CAWSVPPGHYYGYTF
-	-	TRBV6-5	TRBJ2-5	TGTGCCAGCAGTTACTTCCTAGGTGGGCAGACTCAAGAGACCCAGTACTTC	CASSYFLGGQTQETQYF